This TCR beta chain derives from a study of T cells after yellow fever vaccination. Deletions cut 4 bases from V and 3 bases from J, with 9 bases between. The CDR3 has 14 amino acids. In germline, CDR1 is SGHTA, CDR2 FQGTGA. One entry per CDR3 protein, called by TCRdb with MiXCR from the 5' RACE reads. The sample holds about 580,000 distinct CDR3 sequences, less than 20% seen once. J is TRBJ2-2 and V is TRBV7-3; the D gene could be TRBD1 or TRBD2 (5 bases each). The specimen comprised PBMCs, sampled about 5 days after the first yellow fever vaccination. This TCR derives from a young man who received the YFV17D yellow fever vaccine. The CDR3 DNA reads TGTGCCAGCAGCTCTCGAGGGGACACCGGGGAGCTGTTTTTT. This sequence encodes CASSSRGDTGELFF.